These 2 T cell receptor beta chains originate from one sample sequenced in a study of beta chain features in type 1 diabetes. Their antigens remain unidentified. General study results and limits: Moderately but significantly shorter TCRB CDR3s were found in Type 1 diabetes patients in all four CD4+ subsets.

Expressed TCRB transcripts got sequenced, as all isolated RNA was reverse transcribed. Assay: immunoSEQ multiplex PCR; the TCRdb copy retains only in-frame clones and omits some. The sample yields about 120,000 clones, about 15% seen once. The sequenced material came from central memory CD4+ T cells from blood. The origin of the receptors is a man younger than 40 with type 1 diabetes.

The rearrangement links TRBV7-8 to TRBJ1-5, with D tentatively TRBD1 (5 bases). The CDR3 length is 15 residues. The V gene's germline CDR1 is SGHVS and CDR2 FQNEAQ. V was shortened by 0 bases and J by 3 bases, with 9 bases between the two germline ends. The CDR3 DNA follows: TGTGCCAGCAGCTTAGCTGGGGACTACAATCAGCCCCAGCATTTT. Translated: CASSLAGDYNQPQHF.

This clone has only a few counts. The chain recombines TRBV29-1 with TRBJ2-3; tentative D call: TRBD1 (5 bases). V lost 7 bases and J lost 0, with 14 bases in between. CDR1 is SQVTM and CDR2 is ANQGSEA in the germline V gene. The CDR3 is 14 residues long. Written as DNA, the CDR3 is TGCAGCGCCGATGGGGCGACTAGCACAGATACGCAGTATTTT. This gives the protein CSADGATSTDTQYF.